Each of the 23 T cell receptor beta chains below was sequenced from the same sample in a study of T cells in women clearing cervical HPV infection. Produced via immunoSEQ multiplex PCR; TCRdb's table is partial and in-frame only. There are some 16,000 clones in the sample, with 10% to 13% held by the top ten. What was sequenced was blood buffy coat. The receptor source for this set is a woman aged 18-69 years with a cervical HPV16 infection that either progressed to CIN3+ or cleared (not recorded which).

With regard to this clone: Sequencing ends 3 residues short of the CDR3 end; the germline J gene provides the rest. The chain carries TRBV5-5 and TRBJ2-3; 8 bases are shared with TRBD1. The CDR3 totals 14 residues. Germline V gene sequence: CDR1 SGHKS, CDR2 YYEKEE (reference sequence). The CDR3 loop reads CASSPRDRRETQYF. The CDR3 bases that were read are TGTGCCAGCAGCCCCCGGGACAGGAGAGAGACG. Full variable domain (rest looked up from reference TRBV5-5 and TRBJ2-3): DAGVTQSPTHLIKTRGQQVTLRCSPISGHKSVSWYQQVLGQGPQFIFQYYEKEERGRGNFPDRFSARQFPNYSSELNVNALLLGDSALYLCASSPRDRRETQYFGPGTRLTVL.

With regard to this clone: The sequence runs out 3 residues before the end of the CDR3; the remainder is reconstructed from the germline J gene. This chain connects TRBV6-1 to TRBJ2-3, with D possibly TRBD2 on 6 matching bases. This CDR3 spans 16 amino acids. In germline, CDR1 is MNHNS, CDR2 SASEGT. CDR3 in amino acids: CASSEIYGTSNQPQYF. The covered CDR3 bases are TGTGCCAGCAGTGAAATATACGGCACTAGCAATCAGCCG.

Remarks on this clone: From the germline J gene comes the end of the CDR3, since the read stops 3 residues before it. This chain joins TRBV19 and TRBJ2-2; weak D call: TRBD1 (5 bases). Germline lookup yields CDR1 LNHDA and CDR2 SQIVND (reference sequence). The CDR3 runs 13 residues. The CDR3 is CASRGSGANLLFF. Partial CDR3 DNA: TGTGCCAGTAGGGGATCTGGGGCCAACTTG. The full variable domain, with the rest looked up from reference TRBV19 and TRBJ2-2, is DGGITQSPKYLFRKEGQNVTLSCEQNLNHDAMYWYRQDPGQGLRLIYYSQIVNDFQKGDIAEGYSVSREKKESFPLTVTSAQKNPTAFYLCASRGSGANLLFFGEGSRLTVL.

As to this clone: The read terminates 3 residues ahead of where the CDR3 ends, so the germline J gene completes it. The chain couples TRBV14 to TRBJ1-6; 8 bases map to TRBD1. The CDR3 has 17 residues. Trimming cost V 0 bases and J 7 bases; bases outside gene matches: 8. Germline V gene sequence: CDR1 SGHDN, CDR2 FVKESK. The CDR3 sequence is CASSQEKWDRKNSPLHF. CDR3 bases read: TGTGCCAGCAGCCAAGAGAAGTGGGACAGGAAGAATTCACCC. Full variable domain (missing parts from reference TRBV14 and TRBJ1-6): EAGVTQFPSHSVIEKGQTVTLRCDPISGHDNLYWYRRVMGKEIKFLLHFVKESKQDESGMPNNRFLAERTGGTYSTLKVQPAELEDSGVYFCASSQEKWDRKNSPLHFGNGTRLTVT.

Of note for this clone: Read data end 3 residues before the CDR3 end; the end is taken from the germline J gene. The chain couples TRBV6-1 to TRBJ2-5; TRBD2 aligns across 11 bases. The CDR3 has 15 amino acids. The germline V gene encodes CDR1 MNHNS and CDR2 SASEGT. The junction had 4 bases not matched to a gene; V was cut back by 4 bases and J by 3 bases. The covered CDR3 bases are TGTGCCAGCAGTGTTAGCGGGAGGGCCGAAGAGACC. Translated, it gives CASSVSGRAEET. The full CDR3 protein reads CASSVSGRAEETQYF.

Concerning this clone itself: With the read ending 3 residues before the CDR3 end, the germline J gene is used to fill in that end. The V gene is TRBV6-2 or TRBV6-3, the J gene TRBJ1-1, with 9 bases lining up with TRBD1. With V trimmed by 6 bases and J by 7 bases, 3 bases remained unmatched. The CDR3 length is 12 residues. From germline, CDR1 is MNHEY and CDR2 SVGEGT. CDR3 DNA (partial): TGTGCCAGCAGCCTGGGACAGGGTGAA. Translating gives CASSLGQGE. The CDR3 as a whole reads CASSLGQGEAFF.

The sequenced CDR3 bases are TGCAGCGTTCAGTCACTTAGGGGCGGC. This gives the protein CSVQSLRGG. The full CDR3 is CSVQSLRGGYTF. The chain combines TRBV29-1 with TRBJ1-2; perhaps TRBD1 as D (5 bases). The sequence runs out 3 residues before the end of the CDR3; the remainder is reconstructed from the germline J gene. Germline V gene sequence: CDR1 SQVTM, CDR2 ANQGSEA. This CDR3 has 12 residues. Full variable domain (outside the CDR3, taken from reference TRBV29-1 and TRBJ1-2): SAVISQKPSRDICQRGTSLTIQCQVDSQVTMMFWYRQQPGQSLTLIATANQGSEATYESGFVIDKFPISRPNLTFSTLTVSNMSPEDSSIYLCSVQSLRGGYTFGSGTRLTVV.

Of note for this clone: The CDR3 extends 3 residues past the end of the read, so its final part is completed from the germline J gene. V gene TRBV20-1 combines with J gene TRBJ1-4, with D maybe TRBD1 (5 bases). The CDR3 runs 16 residues. Germline V gives CDR1 DFQATT, CDR2 SNEGSKA (reference sequence). V lost 0 bases and J lost 0, with 11 bases in between. The CDR3 bases that were read are TGCAGTGCTAGAGATCAGCGGGGCGCAACTAATGAAAAA. This gives the protein CSARDQRGATNEK. The entire CDR3 reads CSARDQRGATNEKLFF.

Of note for this clone: From the germline J gene comes the end of the CDR3, since the read stops 3 residues before it. This chain links TRBV19 with TRBJ2-5; TRBD1 is a possible D gene (6 bases). Germline loops: CDR1 LNHDA, CDR2 SQIVND (reference sequence). The V and J ends lost 3 bases and 4 bases respectively, with 18 bases between them. The CDR3 totals 16 residues. CDR3 residues: CASSIRSTGYIETQYF. The sequenced part of the CDR3 DNA is TGTGCCAGTAGTATTCGGTCCACAGGGTATATAGAGACC.

The CDR3 region is CASRRDSPTYEQYF. The covered CDR3 bases are TGTGCCAGCAGGCGGGACAGCCCCACCTACGAG. The rearrangement joins TRBV5-4 to TRBJ2-7; weak D call: TRBD1 (7 bases). Read data end 3 residues before the CDR3 end; the end is taken from the germline J gene. V was clipped by 5 bases and J by 2 bases, with 14 bases between them. Germline CDR1 is SGHNT and CDR2 is YYREEE (reference sequence). This CDR3 comprises 14 residues.

As concerns this clone: The observed sequence ends 3 residues before the CDR3 terminus, with the missing tail filled in from the germline J gene. V gene TRBV19 combines with J gene TRBJ1-2; maybe TRBD1 (6 bases). Germline V CDR1 and CDR2: LNHDA, SQIVND (reference sequence). This CDR3 is 16 amino acids long. V lost 4 bases and J 4 bases, leaving 19 bases between the germline ends. CDR3 DNA (partial): TGTGCCAGTAGTACCCACTCAGGACAGTCAGCCTATGGC. This gives the protein CASSTHSGQSAYG. The full CDR3 is CASSTHSGQSAYGYTF. Full variable domain (rest looked up from reference TRBV19 and TRBJ1-2): DGGITQSPKYLFRKEGQNVTLSCEQNLNHDAMYWYRQDPGQGLRLIYYSQIVNDFQKGDIAEGYSVSREKKESFPLTVTSAQKNPTAFYLCASSTHSGQSAYGYTFGSGTRLTVV.

Details on this clone: The missing CDR3 end, 3 residues past where the read stops, is filled in from the germline J gene. The rearrangement joins TRBV2 to TRBJ1-1; 7 nucleotides match TRBD1. Germline V gives CDR1 SNHLY, CDR2 FYNNEI. With 8 bases clipped from V and 2 bases from J, the junction kept 8 bases outside the gene matches. This CDR3 has 14 amino acids. The covered CDR3 bases are TGTGCCAGCGGGGGGACAGTACCCAACACTGAA. Protein product: CASGGTVPNTE. The full CDR3 sequence reads CASGGTVPNTEAFF.

CDR3 amino acids: CASSISASSYNEQFF. The CDR3 DNA, read in part, is TGTGCCAGTAGTATTTCGGCTAGCAGCTACAATGAG. The chain is built from TRBV19 and TRBJ2-1; TRBD2 might be the D (5 bases). The read ends 3 residues early relative to the CDR3; the germline J gene fills the gap. The CDR3 has 15 amino acids. Per germline, CDR1 LNHDA and CDR2 SQIVND (reference sequence). V was pared by 3 bases and J by 3 bases, with 12 bases between. The full variable domain, in which reference TRBV19 and TRBJ2-1 provide the parts outside the CDR3, is DGGITQSPKYLFRKEGQNVTLSCEQNLNHDAMYWYRQDPGQGLRLIYYSQIVNDFQKGDIAEGYSVSREKKESFPLTVTSAQKNPTAFYLCASSISASSYNEQFFGPGTRLTVL.

Note on this clone: The read ends 3 residues shy of where the CDR3 ends; the end is completed using the germline J gene. The V and J genes are TRBV6-2 or TRBV6-3 and TRBJ1-1; 7 bases match TRBD1. Germline loops: CDR1 MNHEY, CDR2 SVGEGT. This CDR3 spans 15 amino acids. CDR3 in amino acids: CASVDVGTAPYEAFF. Incomplete CDR3 DNA: TGTGCCAGCGTCGACGTAGGGACAGCTCCCTACGAG.

Worth noting for this clone: The read ends 3 residues early relative to the CDR3; the germline J gene fills the gap. The rearrangement joins TRBV7-2 to TRBJ1-2; 7 bases are a match to TRBD1. Germline V gene lookup returns CDR1 SGHTA and CDR2 FQGNSA. The CDR3 is 13 residues long. The CDR3 spells CASSLGQDNDYTF. The part of the CDR3 DNA that was read is TGTGCCAGCAGCCTCGGACAGGACAATGAC.

Of note for this clone: The read comes to an end 3 residues before the CDR3 does, leaving the germline J gene to fill in the end. The V and J genes are TRBV6-2 or TRBV6-3 and TRBJ2-1, with 12 bases matching TRBD2. CDR1 and CDR2 (germline): MNHEY, SVGEGT. With 10 bases clipped from V and 4 bases from J, the junction kept 8 bases outside the gene matches. The CDR3 consists of 15 residues. The covered CDR3 bases are TGTGCCACCGTCGTACTAGCGGGAGGATACAATGAG. It is translated as CATVVLAGGYNE. From start to end, the CDR3 is CATVVLAGGYNEQFF.

Remarks on this clone: The read terminates 3 residues before the CDR3 end, so the remaining end is supplied by the germline J gene. This sequence joins TRBV2 and TRBJ2-3; TRBD1 might be the D (6 bases). The V gene lost 4 bases and the J gene lost 0 bases, with 11 bases spanning the gap. Germline V gene lookup returns CDR1 SNHLY and CDR2 FYNNEI. The CDR3 extends over 15 amino acids. The DNA read from the CDR3 is TGTGCCAGCAGTGTCCGACAGGCTAGCACAGATACG. Translating gives CASSVRQASTDT. The whole CDR3 is CASSVRQASTDTQYF.

CDR3 loop: CASSFEAGGRETQYF. CDR3 DNA, as far as it was read: TGTGCCAGCAGCTTTGAGGCGGGAGGAAGAGAGACT. The chain links TRBV11-2 to TRBJ2-4; TRBD2 agrees at 8 bases. The DNA ends 3 residues before the CDR3 does, and the rest of the CDR3 is filled in from the germline J gene. CDR3 length equals 15 residues. The germline CDR1 and CDR2 sequences are SGHAT and FQNNGV.

With respect to this clone: The CDR3 end lies 3 residues beyond the end of the read and is filled in from the germline J gene. The chain is built from TRBV18 and TRBJ2-1, with 7 nucleotides matching TRBD2. V shed 0 bases, J shed 5 bases, and the junction held 16 bases outside the gene matches. CDR3 length: 19 residues. CDR1 KGHSH and CDR2 LQKENI come from the germline V gene. CDR3 region: CASSPPGTWSERGDNEQFF. CDR3 bases read: TGTGCCAGCTCACCACCCGGGACTTGGAGCGAGCGGGGAGACAATGAG. Full variable domain (outside the CDR3, taken from reference TRBV18 and TRBJ2-1): NAGVMQNPRHLVRRRGQEARLRCSPMKGHSHVYWYRQLPEEGLKFMVYLQKENIIDESGMPKERFSAEFPKEGPSILRIQQVVRGDSAAYFCASSPPGTWSERGDNEQFFGPGTRLTVL.

A remark on this clone: Sequencing ends 3 residues short of the CDR3 end; the germline J gene provides the rest. This chain uses TRBV2 with TRBJ1-6, with 10 nucleotides matching TRBD1. The germline gives CDR1 SNHLY, CDR2 FYNNEI. The J segment lost 10 bases and the V segment lost 6 bases, leaving 3 bases of the junction unmatched. The CDR3 has 13 residues. This chain's CDR3 is CASRDRGDSPLHF. CDR3 DNA (partial): TGTGCCAGCAGGGACAGGGGGGACTCACCC. The full variable domain, with the rest looked up from reference TRBV2 and TRBJ1-6, is EPEVTQTPSHQVTQMGQEVILRCVPISNHLYFYWYRQILGQKVEFLVSFYNNEISEKSEIFDDQFSVERPDGSNFTLKIRSTKLEDSAMYFCASRDRGDSPLHFGNGTRLTVT.

About this clone itself: The DNA ends 3 residues before the CDR3 does, and the rest of the CDR3 is filled in from the germline J gene. V gene TRBV9 combines with J gene TRBJ2-7, with D perhaps TRBD2 (6 bases). Germline-derived CDR1 and CDR2 are SGDLS and YYNGEE. The CDR3 is 14 residues long. The V gene lost 0 bases and the J gene lost 5 bases, with 12 bases spanning the gap. CDR3 DNA, as far as it was read: TGTGCCAGCAGCGTAGCGGGAGAGGGGAACGAG. This encodes CASSVAGEGNE. The entire CDR3 protein reads CASSVAGEGNEQYF.

Concerning this clone: The read ends 3 residues before the CDR3 terminus; that terminus is restored from the germline J gene. The chain employs TRBV20-1 and TRBJ1-5, with D maybe TRBD1 (5 bases). This CDR3 contains 16 residues. Germline V gives CDR1 DFQATT, CDR2 SNEGSKA (reference sequence). V lost 5 bases and J 2 bases, leaving 19 bases between the germline ends. Here the CDR3 reads CSAGRGNGGGNQPQHF. CDR3 DNA (partial): TGCAGTGCTGGACGGGGGAACGGGGGTGGCAATCAGCCC.

Regarding this clone: The CDR3 goes on 3 residues after the read ends, and that part is filled in from the germline J gene. The V and J genes are TRBV20-1 and TRBJ2-3, with 10 bases lining up with TRBD2. The CDR3 loop spans 15 amino acids. With 5 bases clipped from V and 3 bases from J, the junction kept 8 bases outside the gene matches. Germline-derived CDR1 and CDR2 are DFQATT and SNEGSKA (reference sequence). CDR3 sequence: CSAPSGRAKTDTQYF. The covered CDR3 bases are TGCAGTGCTCCCAGCGGGAGGGCGAAGACAGATACG.